These 22 T cell receptor beta chains were all obtained from the same sample, sequenced in a study of identical twins listed by TCRdb under 2016. Library generation was performed with 5' RACE. Sequencing instrument: Illumina HiSeq 2000. Using fastp at Q25 and MiXCR, TCRdb reprocessed the public reads and kept productive beta chains. Rows matching on CDR3 protein sequence are summarized as one entry with the most common DNA and genes. The sample data list around 220,000 distinct CDR3 sequences, and roughly 10% of these were observed just once. The biggest ten clones account for 9% to 10% of the sample. Sequencing was done on a sample of memory T cells sorted from blood. In the paper's terms, the cell subset or site label means: CD45RO+ enriched T cells. Every receptor here comes from a man aged 45 to 65 in good health.

This chain joins TRBV4-2 and TRBJ2-5; D is undetermined. This CDR3 comprises 14 residues. Per the germline V gene, CDR1 is LGHNA and CDR2 is YNFKEQ. V was clipped by 0 bases and J by 4 bases, with 9 bases between them. CDR3 DNA: TGTGCCAGCAGCCAAGATCAAACCGTAGAGACCCAGTACTTC. Protein: CASSQDQTVETQYF.

This chain uses TRBV28 with TRBJ1-1; D not certain. Trimming shortened V by 5 bases and J by 0 bases, and 13 bases separated the two germline ends. Germline loops: CDR1 MDHEN, CDR2 SYDVKM. CDR3 size: 15 residues. Written as DNA, the CDR3 is TGTGCCAGCAGTCCCCCCGACCTAATGAACACTGAAGCTTTCTTT. This codes for CASSPPDLMNTEAFF. The full variable domain, completed using reference TRBV28 and TRBJ1-1, is DVKVTQSSRYLVKRTGEKVFLECVQDMDHENMFWYRQDPGLGLRLIYFSYDVKMKEKGDIPEGYSVSREKKERFSLILESASTNQTSMYLCASSPPDLMNTEAFFGQGTRLTVV.

V gene TRBV20-1 combines with J gene TRBJ1-1; D is unresolved. The CDR3 is 14 amino acids. V lost 1 base, J lost 6 bases, and 15 bases lay in between. The germline gives CDR1 DFQATT, CDR2 SNEGSKA (reference sequence). The CDR3 DNA reads as TGCAGTGCTAGAGCTACACTGCGGGGTGCTGAAGCTTTCTTT. Protein sequence: CSARATLRGAEAFF.

This clonotype was picked up many times. The rearrangement joins TRBV11-2 to TRBJ2-1; 7 bases line up with TRBD1. Trimming at V came to 5 bases and at J to 1 base, leaving 8 bases not matched to a gene. The CDR3 spans 16 residues. Germline-derived CDR1 and CDR2 are SGHAT and FQNNGV. The DNA of the CDR3 is TGTGCCAGCAGCCGGAATAGACAGGGATCCTACAATGAGCAGTTCTTC. Its translation is CASSRNRQGSYNEQFF.

This clonotype was detected ten times or more. The chain combines TRBV5-4 with TRBJ2-4, with D perhaps matching TRBD1 or TRBD2 (7 bases each). The germline CDR1 and CDR2 sequences are SGHNT and YYREEE (reference sequence). The CDR3 covers 17 residues. Trimming removed 4 bases from V and 1 base from J, with 18 bases in between. The CDR3 DNA reads as TGTGCCAGCAGCGCAAAAACAGGGGAGGGGGCCAAAAACATTCAGTACTTC. Protein product: CASSAKTGEGAKNIQYF.

J is TRBJ2-3 and V is TRBV5-5, with 9 bases aligning to TRBD1. V lost 3 bases and J lost 1; bases outside the gene matches: 3. CDR3 length equals 15 residues. Germline assignment: CDR1 SGHKS and CDR2 YYEKEE (reference sequence). CDR3 coding DNA: TGTGCCAGCAGCTGGGGACAGGGAGGCACAGATACGCAGTATTTT. Its protein is CASSWGQGGTDTQYF.

This rearrangement joins TRBV3-1 to TRBJ2-5; D is unresolved. V lost 2 bases and J 4 bases, leaving 11 bases between the germline ends. The CDR3 has 14 amino acids. Germline V CDR1 and CDR2: LGHDT, YNNKEL (reference sequence). CDR3 region: CASSQSEATETQYF. The CDR3 nucleotides read TGTGCCAGCAGCCAAAGTGAAGCGACAGAGACCCAGTACTTC.

This clonotype was seen a few times. CDR3 protein: CASSLYRATEAFF. The CDR3 nucleotides are TGTGCCAGCAGCTTGTACAGGGCCACTGAAGCTTTCTTT. The gene calls are TRBV11-2 and TRBJ1-1; D perhaps matches TRBD1 (6 bases). This CDR3 spans 13 amino acids. Germline values: CDR1 SGHAT, CDR2 FQNNGV. The V end was cut by 3 bases, the J end by 4 bases, with 9 bases between.

V gene TRBV6-1 combines with J gene TRBJ2-5; possibly TRBD1 for D (6 bases). The germline V gene encodes CDR1 MNHNS and CDR2 SASEGT. V lost 6 bases to trimming and J lost 7 bases, with 15 bases between them. This CDR3 is built from 13 residues. CDR3 bases: TGTGCCAGCAGGCCAGGGGTTGGGGGGACCCAGTACTTC. Translating gives CASRPGVGGTQYF.

The V call is TRBV28, the J call TRBJ1-1, with unresolved D. The germline CDR1 and CDR2 sequences are MDHEN and SYDVKM. V was clipped by 6 bases and J by 4 bases, with 18 bases between them. The CDR3 runs to 15 residues. The CDR3 DNA follows: TGTGCCAGCAGCCCAAGCACGACTCTTGGCACTGAAGCTTTCTTT. This encodes CASSPSTTLGTEAFF.

This clonotype was detected a few times. V gene TRBV6-2 or TRBV6-3 combines with J gene TRBJ2-2; no clear D gene. V shed 2 bases and J shed 2 bases, with 9 bases lying between them. The CDR3 consists of 15 residues. Germline V CDR1 and CDR2: MNHEY, SVGEGT. CDR3 DNA sequence: TGTGCCAGCAGTTACACCCCCTCAAACACCGGGGAGCTGTTTTTT. This gives the protein CASSYTPSNTGELFF.

This clonotype was recorded a few times. This chain connects TRBV7-2 to TRBJ2-1; D tentatively reads TRBD1 or TRBD2 (5 bases each). Per the germline V gene, CDR1 is SGHTA and CDR2 is FQGNSA. The CDR3 runs 16 residues. V was pared by 1 base and J by 3 bases, with 13 bases between. CDR3 sequence: CASSLVARAGYNEQFF. The DNA of the CDR3 is TGTGCCAGCAGCTTAGTGGCCAGGGCGGGCTACAATGAGCAGTTCTTC. Using reference TRBV7-2 and TRBJ2-1 for the parts outside the CDR3, the full variable domain is GAGVSQSPSNKVTEKGKDVELRCDPISGHTALYWYRQSLGQGLEFLIYFQGNSAPDKSGLPSDRFSAERTGGSVSTLTIQRTQQEDSAVYLCASSLVARAGYNEQFFGPGTRLTVL.

This clonotype was recorded at least ten times. CDR3 nucleotide sequence: TGTGCCAGCGGGAGCGGGCCCACCCTTACCGAGCAGTACTTC. Translating it yields CASGSGPTLTEQYF. V and J are TRBV6-1 and TRBJ2-7; D perhaps matches TRBD2 (6 bases). The CDR3 is 14 residues long. Germline CDR1 is MNHNS and CDR2 is SASEGT. V lost 8 bases to trimming and J lost 6 bases, with 20 bases between them.

This clonotype was counted ten times or more. The rearrangement joins TRBV20-1 to TRBJ1-6; tentative D call: TRBD1 (5 bases). Trimming stripped 6 bases from V and 7 bases from J, with 13 bases between. Looked up from germline, CDR1 is DFQATT and CDR2 is SNEGSKA (reference sequence). This CDR3 has 13 amino acids. CDR3 sequence: CSASRDLNSPLHF. In nucleotides, the CDR3 is TGCAGTGCCAGCCGGGACCTAAATTCACCCCTCCACTTT.

This clonotype occurred many times. V is TRBV20-1 and J is TRBJ1-5, with 8 bases matching TRBD1. Germline-derived CDR1 and CDR2 are DFQATT and SNEGSKA (reference sequence). V gave up 5 bases and J gave up 0 bases; unmatched junction bases: 12. The CDR3 length is 17 residues. CDR3 nucleotides: TGCAGTGCTTATGAGGACAGGGCATCATATAGCAATCAGCCCCAGCATTTT. The encoded protein is CSAYEDRASYSNQPQHF.

Only a few counts were recorded for this clonotype. Written as DNA, the CDR3 is TGTGCCGTAAACCGGGGTGGAGGGCTGAACACTGAAGCTTTCTTT. Protein product: CAVNRGGGLNTEAFF. The chain has TRBV28 and TRBJ1-1; D gene ambiguous. Per the germline V gene, CDR1 is MDHEN and CDR2 is SYDVKM. This CDR3 is 15 amino acids long. V dropped 11 bases and J dropped 0 bases, with 19 bases sitting between them.

This chain links TRBV14 with TRBJ2-6; D is ambiguous. Germline-derived CDR1 and CDR2 are SGHDN and FVKESK. Trimming pared 2 bases from V and 2 bases from J, leaving 7 bases between. The CDR3 is made up of 15 amino acids. The CDR3 reads CASSQFRTGANVLTF. CDR3 bases: TGTGCCAGCAGCCAATTCCGGACTGGGGCCAACGTCCTGACTTTC.

There are many counts of this clonotype. V gene TRBV3-1 combines with J gene TRBJ2-1; 7 nucleotides line up with TRBD1. The length of the CDR3 is 14 residues. J was trimmed by 9 bases and V by 2 bases; bases with no gene match: 7. Per germline, CDR1 LGHDT and CDR2 YNNKEL (reference sequence). CDR3 DNA sequence: TGTGCCAGCAGCCAATTCAACAGGGGAGCTGAGCAGTTCTTC. This codes for CASSQFNRGAEQFF.

This clonotype was counted many times. The rearrangement joins TRBV7-2 to TRBJ2-1, with 9 positions matching TRBD2. The germline V gene has CDR1 SGHTA and CDR2 FQGNSA. This CDR3 is 15 amino acids long. V shed 1 base and J 7 bases; nucleotides not matched to a gene: 5. CDR3 in DNA: TGTGCCAGCAGCTTAGGGGCGGGGGGGCTGAATGAGCAGTTCTTC. The encoded protein is CASSLGAGGLNEQFF.

This chain links TRBV27 with TRBJ1-6; D not certain. CDR1 and CDR2 (germline): MNHEY, SMNVEV (reference sequence). This CDR3 is built from 15 residues. Trimming left V 4 bases short and J 10 bases short, with 17 bases between. DNA for the CDR3: TGTGCCAGCAGTTCTTGGGAGGAGGTCGACTCACCCCTCCACTTT. Its translation is CASSSWEEVDSPLHF.

This clonotype was detected a few times. The chain combines TRBV20-1 with TRBJ2-1; the D gene could be TRBD1 or TRBD2 (5 bases each). V was shortened by 5 bases and J by 6 bases, with 17 bases between the two germline ends. The CDR3 has 14 amino acids. CDR1 and CDR2 from the germline V gene are DFQATT and SNEGSKA (reference sequence). The CDR3 DNA reads TGCAGTGCTCCACCGGGACCGCAGCGCAATGAGCAGTTCTTC. It codes for CSAPPGPQRNEQFF.

The table lists this clonotype with a few counts. This chain joins TRBV3-1 and TRBJ1-1, with 9 bases aligning to TRBD1. Trimming removed 4 bases from V and 2 bases from J; junction bases left unmatched: 5. Looked up from germline, CDR1 is LGHDT and CDR2 is YNNKEL (reference sequence). The CDR3 has 15 amino acids. The CDR3 sequence is CASSPRTGANTEAFF. The CDR3 nucleotides read TGTGCCAGCAGCCCTCGGACAGGGGCAAACACTGAAGCTTTCTTT.